Each of the 28 T cell receptor beta chains below was sequenced from the same sample in a study of identical twins. TCRdb redid the calling of the 5' RACE reads with MiXCR, one entry per CDR3 protein. The sample includes 1.5 million to 2 million distinct CDR3 sequences, about 30% of them seen just once. Sequencing was done on a sample of cord blood. The receptors come from a newborn girl in good health.

The J gene is TRBJ1-2, the V gene TRBV2; 7 bases fit TRBD1. V dropped 5 bases and J dropped 4; count of bases not matched to a gene: 13. CDR1 is SNHLY and CDR2 is FYNNEI in the germline V gene. CDR3 length equals 16 residues. CDR3: CASSLLVRDSVYGYTF. The CDR3 nucleotides read TGTGCCAGCAGTCTTCTTGTACGGGACAGTGTCTATGGCTACACCTTC.

This clonotype was observed a few times. V is TRBV7-2 and J is TRBJ1-5; weak D call: TRBD1 (6 bases). The V gene's germline CDR1 is SGHTA and CDR2 FQGNSA. The germline V and J ends were trimmed by 3 bases and 0 bases, with 9 bases remaining between them. There are 15 residues in the CDR3. CDR3: CASSFQGISNQPQHF. The CDR3 coding sequence is TGTGCCAGCAGCTTCCAGGGGATTAGCAATCAGCCCCAGCATTTT.

The sample holds a few counts of this clonotype. The J gene is TRBJ2-2, the V gene TRBV3-1; D is perhaps TRBD2 (6 bases). Per the germline V gene, CDR1 is LGHDT and CDR2 is YNNKEL (reference sequence). This CDR3 has 16 residues. Trimming shortened V by 4 bases and J by 7 bases, and 19 bases separated the two germline ends. Here the CDR3 DNA reads TGTGCCAGCAGCCGTCTAGCGAACAGTTTGAGCGGGGAGCTGTTTTTT. This gives the protein CASSRLANSLSGELFF.

This clonotype was detected a few times. The chain links TRBV28 to TRBJ2-1, with D hard to call. The CDR3 totals 13 residues. In germline, CDR1 is MDHEN, CDR2 SYDVKM. Trimming stripped 6 bases from V and 3 bases from J, with 9 bases between. DNA of the CDR3: TGTGCCAGCAGCGACCTCTACTACAATGAGCAGTTCTTC. Amino acid sequence: CASSDLYYNEQFF. Filled out from reference TRBV28 and TRBJ2-1, the complete variable domain reads DVKVTQSSRYLVKRTGEKVFLECVQDMDHENMFWYRQDPGLGLRLIYFSYDVKMKEKGDIPEGYSVSREKKERFSLILESASTNQTSMYLCASSDLYYNEQFFGPGTRLTVL.

The V call is TRBV12-3 or TRBV12-4, the J call TRBJ1-5; 8 positions agree with TRBD1. CDR3 length: 16 residues. The V segment lost 5 bases and the J segment 0 bases; nucleotides outside the gene matches: 6. CDR3 loop: CASSPGQAYSNQPQHF. The CDR3 bases are TGTGCCAGCAGTCCGGGACAGGCATATAGCAATCAGCCCCAGCATTTT.

This clonotype was seen just once. The V call is TRBV7-2, the J call TRBJ2-1; maybe TRBD2 (6 bases). The DNA end is a closer match to TRBJ2-7, so the J assignment may be wrong. CDR1 and CDR2 from the germline V gene are SGHTA and FQGNSA. The CDR3 runs 16 residues. The DNA of the CDR3 is TGTGCCAGCAGCTTAGCGCTATCGCTAGCGTACAATGAGCAGTACTTC. This sequence encodes CASSLALSLAYNEQYF.

The rearrangement joins TRBV7-9 to TRBJ2-7, with 9 nucleotides matching TRBD1. Germline loops: CDR1 SEHNR, CDR2 FQNEAQ (reference sequence). This CDR3 comprises 14 residues. V dropped 4 bases and J dropped 6; count of bases not matched to a gene: 7. As DNA, the CDR3 is TGTGCCAGCAGCTCCGGGACAGGGTTCCGCGAGCAGTACTTC. Amino acids: CASSSGTGFREQYF.

CDR3 nucleotide sequence: TGTGCCAGCAGCTCCTATAGATCCGGTCTTAGCTCCTACAATGAGCAGTTCTTC. Translation: CASSSYRSGLSSYNEQFF. The rearrangement joins TRBV11-2 to TRBJ2-1; D unclear. CDR1 is SGHAT, CDR2 FQNNGV, per germline. Trimming took 4 bases from V and 0 from J, leaving 19 bases between them. The CDR3 is 18 amino acids.

On this clonotype: A much larger clone differs by one base, so this may be a read error. CDR3 amino acids: CASSYSRQDEETQYF. CDR3 nucleotide sequence: TGTGCCAGCAGTTACTCCAGACAGGATGAAGAGACCCAGTACTTC. The genes are TRBV6-6 and TRBJ2-4; TRBD1 might be the D (6 bases). Judging by the DNA end, TRBJ2-5 fits better; the J call may be wrong. The V gene's germline CDR1 is MNHNY and CDR2 SVGAGI (reference sequence). The CDR3 loop spans 15 amino acids.

This clonotype was seen once. The junction shows a germline mismatch at one end, possibly a read error. This rearrangement joins TRBV4-2 to TRBJ1-2, with 10 bases lining up with TRBD1. Germline CDR1 and CDR2: LGHNA and YNFKEQ. This CDR3 has 15 residues. This chain's CDR3 is CANSQGQGIDYGYTF. The CDR3 region has the DNA TGTGCCAACAGCCAGGGACAGGGGATTGACTATGGCTACACCTTC.

The chain employs TRBV20-1 and TRBJ2-2; 7 positions agree with TRBD2. Germline-derived CDR1 and CDR2 are DFQATT and SNEGSKA (reference sequence). With V trimmed by 5 bases and J by 3 bases, 12 bases remained unmatched. This CDR3 is built from 16 residues. CDR3: CSAREAGKLDTGELFF. The CDR3 bases are TGCAGTGCTCGTGAAGCGGGAAAGTTAGACACCGGGGAGCTGTTTTTT.

This clonotype was seen at least ten times. The genes are TRBV7-2 and TRBJ2-3; D is unresolved. CDR1 is SGHTA, CDR2 FQGNSA, per germline. The V end lost 5 bases, the J end lost 2 bases, and 8 bases lay between the germline ends. The CDR3 is made up of 13 amino acids. CDR3 sequence (DNA): TGTGCCAGCAGCCACCCATACACAGATACGCAGTATTTT. Its protein is CASSHPYTDTQYF.

On this clonotype itself: Relative to the germline gene, one junction end is altered; a read error may explain this. This sequence joins TRBV6-5 and TRBJ1-2; maybe TRBD1 (5 bases). Germline V CDR1 and CDR2: MNHEY, SVGAGI. This CDR3 is built from 15 residues. CDR3 bases: TGTGTCAGCAGGTACTCGACAGCATCGCCCTATGGCTACACCTTC. Translated: CVSRYSTASPYGYTF.

The chain links TRBV11-2 to TRBJ2-7, with D unresolved. Germline CDR1 SGHAT, CDR2 FQNNGV. This CDR3 contains 12 residues. The germline V and J ends were trimmed by 4 bases and 12 bases, with 16 bases remaining between them. DNA of the CDR3: TGTGCCAGCAGCTCTCTAGGAAGAGACGGGTACTTC. This codes for CASSSLGRDGYF.

The chain's CDR3 is CASSYLTGGSADTQYF. The CDR3 DNA reads TGTGCCAGCAGCTACCTCACAGGGGGCAGCGCAGATACGCAGTATTTT. The chain employs TRBV6-5 and TRBJ2-3; 9 nucleotides align to TRBD1. The germline V gene encodes CDR1 MNHEY and CDR2 SVGAGI. Trimming removed 6 bases from V and 4 bases from J; junction bases left unmatched: 11. The CDR3 spans 16 residues.

This sequence joins TRBV12-3 or TRBV12-4 and TRBJ1-2; tentatively, D is TRBD1 (5 bases). The CDR3 extends over 13 amino acids. The ends were cut back, 5 bases at V and 4 bases at J, with 11 bases in the middle. CDR3 bases: TGTGCCAGCAGTCCCCGGGACCGCTATGGCTACACCTTC. Residues: CASSPRDRYGYTF.

This chain links TRBV2 with TRBJ1-2; no reliable D call. The CDR3 contains 14 residues. V was pared by 7 bases and J by 4 bases, with 16 bases between. CDR1 is SNHLY, CDR2 FYNNEI, per germline. CDR3 nucleotides: TGTGCCAGCACCTGGGTGGAGGGCGGCTATGGCTACACCTTC. This encodes CASTWVEGGYGYTF.

The J gene is TRBJ2-2, the V gene TRBV5-4; 7 bases are a match to TRBD1. V was pared by 2 bases and J by 6 bases, with 7 bases of the junction left unmatched. Germline CDR1 and CDR2: SGHNT and YYREEE (reference sequence). The CDR3 is 15 residues long. As DNA, the CDR3 is TGTGCCAGCAGCTTACAGGGGATCAACGCCGGGGAGCTGTTTTTT. Its protein product is CASSLQGINAGELFF. Full variable domain (rest looked up from reference TRBV5-4 and TRBJ2-2): ETGVTQSPTHLIKTRGQQVTLRCSSQSGHNTVSWYQQALGQGPQFIFQYYREEENGRGNFPPRFSGLQFPNYSSELNVNALELDDSALYLCASSLQGINAGELFFGEGSRLTVL.

A remark on this clonotype: A junction boundary mismatches the germline segment, possibly from a read error. The V call is TRBV12-3 or TRBV12-4, the J call TRBJ2-1; 8 nucleotides agree with TRBD2. There are 15 residues in the CDR3. The CDR3 protein is CASSLSRTSYHEQFF. DNA of the CDR3: TGTGCCAGCAGTTTATCACGGACTAGCTACCATGAGCAGTTCTTC.

A few counts support this clonotype. This rearrangement joins TRBV27 to TRBJ1-1; 7 nucleotides align to TRBD1. V shed 6 bases and J 5 bases; nucleotides not matched to a gene: 12. Germline V gene lookup returns CDR1 MNHEY and CDR2 SMNVEV (reference sequence). This CDR3 region has 15 residues. CDR3: CASRTAFPGGTEAFF. CDR3 coding DNA: TGTGCCAGCAGAACCGCCTTCCCAGGGGGTACTGAAGCTTTCTTT.

The chain recombines TRBV30 with TRBJ1-2; D ambiguous. This CDR3 is built from 11 residues. Trimming removed 3 bases at V and 2 bases at J, with 4 bases between. Germline CDR1 is GTSNPN and CDR2 is SVGIG (reference sequence). In DNA form, the CDR3 reads TGTGCCTGGAGAGACAACTATGGCTACACCTTC. It codes for CAWRDNYGYTF.

The CDR3 is CSGGQFYGYTF. CDR3 DNA: TGCAGTGGCGGACAGTTCTATGGCTACACCTTC. The chain links TRBV20-1 to TRBJ1-2; D possibly corresponds to TRBD1 (6 bases). The V gene's germline CDR1 is DFQATT and CDR2 SNEGSKA (reference sequence). The CDR3 runs 11 residues. Between the trimmed V and J ends, which lost 7 bases and 4 bases, there was a span of 10 bases.

The rearrangement uses TRBV15 and TRBJ2-7, with D maybe TRBD1 (6 bases). Germline-derived CDR1 and CDR2 are LNHNV and YYDKDF (reference sequence). V was shortened by 2 bases and J by 0 bases, with 8 bases between the two germline ends. CDR3 length equals 14 residues. The CDR3 loop is CATSRNRDSYEQYF. The CDR3, as DNA: TGTGCCACCAGCAGAAACAGGGACTCCTACGAGCAGTACTTC.

The gene calls are TRBV10-3 and TRBJ2-7; TRBD2 aligns across 7 bases. J was trimmed by 1 base and V by 3 bases; bases with no gene match: 3. This CDR3 is 14 amino acids long. From germline, CDR1 is ENHRY and CDR2 SYGVKD. For the CDR3, the DNA is TGTGCCATCAGTGACACGCGGGGGTCCTACGAGCAGTACTTC. Encoded protein: CAISDTRGSYEQYF.

This clonotype was picked up a small number of times. The chain links TRBV20-1 to TRBJ2-5, with D uncertain. V shed 3 bases and J shed 5 bases, with 10 bases lying between them. This CDR3 spans 12 amino acids. Germline V gives CDR1 DFQATT, CDR2 SNEGSKA (reference sequence). The CDR3 here is CSASTRGETQYF. The CDR3 DNA reads TGCAGTGCTAGTACTCGAGGCGAGACCCAGTACTTC.

The chain recombines TRBV13 with TRBJ2-6; weak D call: TRBD2 (5 bases). V dropped 1 base and J dropped 3 bases, with 13 bases sitting between them. The germline gives CDR1 PRHDT, CDR2 FYEKMQ (reference sequence). This CDR3 region has 17 residues. The CDR3 loop is CASSLVGRDFGANVLTF. Written as DNA, the CDR3 is TGTGCCAGCAGCTTAGTGGGTCGGGATTTTGGGGCCAACGTCCTGACTTTC.

V and J are TRBV20-1 and TRBJ2-5; 8 nucleotides match TRBD2. The CDR3 length is 15 residues. Germline CDR1 is DFQATT and CDR2 is SNEGSKA (reference sequence). Trimming took 8 bases from V and 2 from J; bases not matched to a gene: 13. The CDR3, as DNA: TGCAGTCTACCCGGGACTAGAGTAGGACAAGAGACCCAGTACTTC. It yields the protein CSLPGTRVGQETQYF.

This clonotype was observed many times. This chain joins TRBV6-2 or TRBV6-3 and TRBJ2-5; a weak D match, TRBD1 (5 bases). This CDR3 is built from 13 residues. The V end lost 7 bases, the J end lost 11 bases, and 20 bases lay between the germline ends. Germline CDR1 MNHEY, CDR2 SVGEGT. The CDR3 loop reads CASNKEAPKGQYF. CDR3 in DNA: TGTGCCAGCAACAAGGAAGCTCCCAAGGGGCAGTACTTC.